This TCR beta chain appears in the sequencing data of a study of CXCR3-negative and CXCR3-positive naive CD8 T cells. In the study overall: Each library held about 1.5 +/- 0.3 million TRB reads, approximately 130 million in total. The study's findings and limits: In both naive subsets diversity was comparably high, whereas memory CD8+ cells showed much lower diversity. Hydrophobicity of TRB CDR3s was greater in CXCR3-positive naive cells than in CXCR3-negative naive cells.

As regards this clonotype: Its specificity is unknown.

Each TRB cDNA library was prepared by 5' RACE (with UMI labels). TCRdb re-called the 5' RACE reads; every CDR3 protein appears as one record, without DNA. The listing records around 150,000 distinct CDR3 sequences. The CDR3 runs 12 residues. The germline CDR1 and CDR2 sequences are SQVTM and ANQGSEA. A CD45RO-CCR7+CD27+CD95- profile was what naive CD8+ T cells displayed. The genes are TRBV29-1 and TRBJ2-7; TCRdb selects TRBD1, and the lack of DNA leaves this call unchecked. The specimen was naive CXCR3+ CD8+ T cells from blood. Subset noted: CD45RO-CCR7+CD27+CD95- naive CD8+ T cells expressing CXCR3 (TNR3+). The receptor's source is a human donor in good health. Some clones in this sample may be carry-over from other donors' samples. The CDR3 sequence: CSVERTGGEQYF.